A selection of T cell receptor beta chains follows, all from one sample in a study of cytomegalovirus exposure and HLA in healthy donors. The protocol was immunoSEQ multiplex PCR, while the TCRdb copy is restricted to in-frame clones and leaves out a portion. The sample lists some 110,000 clones, more than 65% seen once, with around 13% in the top ten. Sample: PBMCs. Receptors originate from a woman in her thirties or forties in good health and CMV-seropositive. CDR3s leave out the opening cysteine and the closing phenylalanine or tryptophan.

CDR3: ASSLSGRGGNEQF; V: TRBV28; J: TRBJ2-1
CDR3: ASSRKGAIGEKLF; V: TRBV5-6; J: TRBJ1-4
CDR3: ASSFSGRGAYEQY; V: TRBV11-2; J: NA
CDR3: ASSLAGTSGQETQY; V: TRBV5-6; J: TRBJ2-5
CDR3: ASSEGQVVTEAF; V: TRBV5-1; J: TRBJ1-1
CDR3: ASSSPGTGDNEQF; V: TRBV7-9; J: TRBJ2-1
CDR3: ASSSLQGNTEAF; V: TRBV5-6; J: TRBJ1-1
CDR3: ASKVQASGNTIY; V: TRBV6-1; J: TRBJ1-3
CDR3: ASSFGDSNQPQH; V: TRBV27; J: TRBJ1-5
CDR3: ASSLSFITDTQY; V: TRBV5-1; J: TRBJ2-3
CDR3: ASRRIQGYEQY; V: TRBV6-6; J: TRBJ2-7
CDR3: ASSQRSGRAGEQY; V: TRBV4-1; J: TRBJ2-7
CDR3: ASSATSGTPYEQY; V: TRBV7-9; J: TRBJ2-7
CDR3: ASSVEEGSYNEQF; V: TRBV9; J: TRBJ2-1
CDR3: ASSTGTAKNIQY; V: TRBV27; J: TRBJ2-4
CDR3: ASSLQGSANYGYT; V: TRBV2; J: TRBJ1-2
CDR3: ASSPAGASTGELF; V: TRBV5-1; J: TRBJ2-2
CDR3: ASSLTGDRATDTQY; V: TRBV7-3; J: TRBJ2-3
CDR3: ASGDSSQY; V: TRBV6-5; J: TRBJ2-5
CDR3: ASSLLAGGRNEQF; V: TRBV2; J: TRBJ2-1
CDR3: ASSFQDRGPMGYT; V: TRBV28; J: TRBJ1-2
CDR3: ASRLRGRGQETQY; V: TRBV12-2; J: TRBJ2-5
CDR3: ASSSQGSGTQY; V: TRBV11-2; J: TRBJ2-3
CDR3: ASSREEPLAKNIQY; V: TRBV19; J: TRBJ2-4
CDR3: ASSFVGGDTQY; V: TRBV7-9; J: TRBJ2-3
CDR3: ASSQRQGPLSGANVLT; V: TRBV9; J: TRBJ2-6
CDR3: AWSSFFLSSYNEQF; V: TRBV30; J: TRBJ2-1
CDR3: ASSGGSEAF; V: TRBV18; J: TRBJ1-1
CDR3: ASSPQGAFWTDTQY; V: TRBV5-6; J: TRBJ2-3
CDR3: ASSAVGQGAVEQY; V: TRBV9; J: TRBJ2-7
CDR3: ASKEVAEISSEQF; V: TRBV2; J: TRBJ2-1
CDR3: ASSEVGATYEQY; V: TRBV6-1; J: TRBJ2-7
CDR3: ASSPEEGGGYT; V: TRBV2; J: TRBJ1-2
CDR3: ASSADRNYGYT; V: TRBV6-5; J: TRBJ1-2
CDR3: SAFGQLEQY; V: TRBV20-1; J: TRBJ2-3
CDR3: ASSLAGTSYEQY; V: TRBV7-2; J: TRBJ2-7
CDR3: ASSEGTWGYLVNEQF; V: TRBV9; J: TRBJ2-1
CDR3: ASSPRLAGVEQF; V: TRBV2; J: TRBJ2-1
CDR3: ASSLGHANSNQPQH; V: TRBV11-2; J: TRBJ1-5
CDR3: ASRTPGGGYNEQF; V: TRBV6-1; J: TRBJ2-1
CDR3: ASSNGDRRSYEQY; V: TRBV5-1; J: TRBJ2-7
CDR3: ASSVGLAGAPGHNEQF; V: TRBV9; J: TRBJ2-1
CDR3: ASSWTGRGNQPQH; V: TRBV28; J: TRBJ1-5
CDR3: ASSRTGGTEAF; V: TRBV5-1; J: TRBJ1-1
CDR3: ASSLRAGGEQY; V: TRBV5-1; J: NA
CDR3: ASSLGTVASGYNEQF; V: TRBV5-1; J: TRBJ2-1
CDR3: ASSVSGSTDTQY; V: TRBV9; J: TRBJ2-3
CDR3: ASTPAGADYNEQF; V: TRBV28; J: TRBJ2-1
CDR3: ASSLTSGRADNEQF; V: TRBV5-1; J: TRBJ2-1
CDR3: ASTVAGAYNEQF; V: TRBV6-6; J: TRBJ2-1
CDR3: SSASQPGQF; V: TRBV7-9; J: TRBJ2-1
CDR3: ASSLDGGYYGYT; V: TRBV7-9; J: TRBJ1-2
CDR3: ASSPSGTGNQETQY; V: TRBV5-5; J: TRBJ2-5
CDR3: ASSFPDTRETQY; V: TRBV28; J: TRBJ2-5
CDR3: ASSPRRGGYEQY; V: TRBV27; J: TRBJ2-7
CDR3: ASSSNRDGTDTQY; V: TRBV28; J: TRBJ2-3
CDR3: ASSSGGQGPQH; V: TRBV5-4; J: TRBJ1-5
CDR3: ASNPTDSNQPQH; V: TRBV2; J: TRBJ1-5
CDR3: ASSLISGVTNEKLF; V: TRBV5-6; J: TRBJ1-4